The TCR beta chain described here comes from a study of molecular identifiers for immune sequencing clone quantification. Looking at the study overall: Replicate runs used RNA from about 19,000 or 110,000 naive CD8 cells, which was split five ways into aliquots, and four of those aliquots were then sequenced. Study outcomes and limitations: Molecules of identical TCR sharing a barcode could underestimate highly expanded clone sizes.

J lost 11 bases, V lost 5 bases, and 21 bases had no gene match. Looked up from germline, CDR1 is MDHEN and CDR2 is SYDVKM. The CDR3 runs 17 residues. Previously described methods and listed TCR primers produced bulk TCR libraries. TCRdb used MiXCR to reprocess the PCR reads, holding one entry per CDR3 protein. The repertoire consists of hundreds of thousands of distinct CDR3 sequences, with over 25% occurring once and the leading ten covering approximately 0.75%. The table lists this clonotype with a few counts. Its antigen remains unknown. Given a much more abundant clone one base away, this may be a read error.

This chain links TRBV28 with TRBJ2-5; TRBD2 matches at 9 bases. The sequenced material came from naive CD8+ T cells from blood, with Jurkat cell RNA spiked in. Subset defined: FACS-sorted CD8+CD4-CCR7+CD45RA+ naive T cells. The TCR comes from a human donor in good health. Some libraries in this study had Jurkat cell RNA spiked in. CDR3 nucleotide sequence: TGTGCCAGCAGTCCCGTCCCCGCGGCTAGCGGGGTACCTCAGCAGTACTTC. Translated: CASSPVPAASGVPQQYF.